What follows are 15 T cell receptor beta chains derived from one specimen sequenced in a study of CD4 and CD8 cells across lung adenocarcinoma regions. One entry per CDR3 protein, called by TCRdb with MiXCR from the PCR reads. The top ten hold roughly 23% of the sample, which has about 23,000 distinct CDR3 sequences, roughly half seen once. The sample taken for sequencing was CD4+ T cells from the center of a lung tumor. The receptors were sampled from a male donor with lung adenocarcinoma. The CD4 and CD8 labels of this study may be unreliable.

This clonotype was seen at least ten times. The chain joins TRBV4-2 to TRBJ2-7, with 7 bases identical to TRBD1. Losses at the gene ends were 4 bases for V and 4 bases for J; bases not matched to a gene: 10. Germline assignment: CDR1 LGHNA and CDR2 YNFKEQ. CDR3 length equals 15 residues. CDR3 loop: CASSRSVGQDYEQYF. The CDR3, as DNA: TGTGCCAGCAGCCGGTCTGTAGGACAGGATTACGAGCAGTACTTC.

CDR3 protein: CASRRDANEKLFF. DNA for the CDR3: TGTGCCAGCAGAAGGGACGCTAATGAAAAACTGTTTTTT. The chain is built from TRBV6-1 and TRBJ1-4; D might be TRBD1 (5 bases). There are 13 residues in the CDR3. Germline V CDR1 and CDR2: MNHNS, SASEGT. Trimming took 6 bases from V and 3 from J, leaving 8 bases between them.

This clonotype has a handful of counts. V and J are TRBV5-1 and TRBJ2-3, with D possibly TRBD1 on 6 matching bases. The CDR3 totals 14 residues. Germline V gene lookup returns CDR1 SGHRS and CDR2 YFSETQ. V was pared by 3 bases and J by 0 bases, with 8 bases between. The CDR3 sequence: CASSSTGSTDTQYF. The CDR3 bases are TGCGCCAGCAGCTCAACAGGGAGCACAGATACGCAGTATTTT.

This chain links TRBV6-1 with TRBJ2-5; tentative D call: TRBD2 (5 bases). Trimming shortened V by 3 bases and J by 5 bases, and 7 bases separated the two germline ends. Germline V gives CDR1 MNHNS, CDR2 SASEGT. The CDR3 extends over 12 amino acids. CDR3 DNA sequence: TGTGCCAGCAGTGACAGAGGGGAGACCCAGTACTTC. The encoded protein is CASSDRGETQYF.

This clonotype was detected only a few times. The chain recombines TRBV11-2 with TRBJ2-1, with D tentatively TRBD2 (6 bases). The ends were cut back, 1 base at V and 4 bases at J, with 11 bases in the middle. Per the germline V gene, CDR1 is SGHAT and CDR2 is FQNNGV. The CDR3 consists of 15 residues. The CDR3 sequence is CASSLVAEDYNEQFF. DNA for the CDR3: TGTGCCAGCAGCTTAGTAGCGGAAGATTACAATGAGCAGTTCTTC.

This clonotype was seen at least ten times. The chain is built from TRBV7-2 and TRBJ2-1; 9 nucleotides agree with TRBD2. V was clipped by 6 bases and J by 1 base; unmatched bases: 7. Germline V gene sequence: CDR1 SGHTA, CDR2 FQGNSA. The length of the CDR3 is 16 residues. The chain's CDR3 is CASRSSGTISYNEQFF. The CDR3, as DNA: TGTGCCAGCAGGTCTAGCGGGACAATATCCTACAATGAGCAGTTCTTC.

The rearrangement links TRBV27 to TRBJ2-4; no definite D call. The CDR3 is 13 residues long. Germline V gene sequence: CDR1 MNHEY, CDR2 SMNVEV (reference sequence). Between the trimmed V and J ends, which lost 8 bases and 13 bases, there was a span of 21 bases. Here the CDR3 DNA reads TGTGCCAGCGTGCGGAGCGCCAAAGATATGCAGTACTTC. Translating it yields CASVRSAKDMQYF.

The chain has TRBV7-6 and TRBJ2-1; D may be TRBD1 (6 bases). The CDR3 is made up of 12 amino acids. The ends were cut back, 11 bases at V and 10 bases at J, with 18 bases in the middle. The germline gives CDR1 SGHVS, CDR2 FNYEAQ. CDR3 sequence: CASQGTNFEQFF. The CDR3, as DNA: TGTGCCTCCCAGGGGACCAACTTCGAGCAGTTCTTC.

This clonotype was detected once. A junction boundary mismatches the germline segment, possibly from a read error. CDR3 region: CAGSLVASINAQFF. As DNA, the CDR3 is TGTGCGGGCAGCCTGGTTGCGAGCATCAATGCGCAGTTCTTC. The rearrangement links TRBV6-1 to TRBJ2-1, with no clear D. The CDR3 has 14 amino acids. Looked up from germline, CDR1 is MNHNS and CDR2 is SASEGT.

The chain carries TRBV7-6 and TRBJ2-4; 7 nucleotides line up with TRBD2. This CDR3 has 13 amino acids. CDR1 SGHVS and CDR2 FNYEAQ come from the germline V gene. With V trimmed by 5 bases and J by 13 bases, 11 bases remained unmatched. Written as DNA, the CDR3 is TGTGCCAGCAGCGAAGGGACTGCCGGGGGGCAGTACTTC. Its translation is CASSEGTAGGQYF.

This clonotype occurred many times. In DNA form, the CDR3 reads TGCGCCAGCAGCCTAGGAATAAGCGAATACAATGAGCAGTTCTTC. Protein sequence: CASSLGISEYNEQFF. This chain joins TRBV5-1 and TRBJ2-1, with D unresolved. Germline V gene sequence: CDR1 SGHRS, CDR2 YFSETQ. The CDR3 sequence is 15 residues long. Between the trimmed V and J ends, which lost 4 bases and 4 bases, there was a span of 15 bases.

On this clonotype itself: The junction departs from germline at one end; a sequencing error may be responsible. The chain recombines TRBV6-1 with TRBJ1-1; D gene unclear. The CDR3 totals 14 residues. Germline V gene lookup returns CDR1 MNHNS and CDR2 SASEGT. As DNA, the CDR3 is TGTGCCAGCAGGCCGGAACTGCCGAACACTGAAGCTATCTTC. Amino acids: CASRPELPNTEAIF.

The CDR3 sequence: CSADRGLFLNEQFF. In DNA form, the CDR3 reads TGCAGTGCTGACAGGGGGCTGTTTCTCAATGAGCAGTTCTTC. This chain links TRBV20-1 with TRBJ2-1; 10 bases are a match to TRBD1. The CDR3 is 14 residues long. Germline CDR1 DFQATT, CDR2 SNEGSKA (reference sequence). V gave up 5 bases and J gave up 6 bases; unmatched junction bases: 7.

This clonotype was observed a handful of times. This chain joins TRBV7-3 and TRBJ2-1; D ambiguous. Trimming left V 4 bases short and J 15 bases short, with 10 bases between. CDR3 length: 10 amino acids. Germline V CDR1 and CDR2: SGHTA, FQGTGA. The CDR3 region has the DNA TGTGCCAGCAGCTCGCCACGAGGGTTCTTC. Protein: CASSSPRGFF.

This clonotype was picked up a small number of times. The junction differs from germline at one of its ends, possibly a read error. The chain carries TRBV7-2 and TRBJ1-2, with TRBD1 matching over 9 bases. The CDR3 extends over 15 amino acids. The V gene's germline CDR1 is SGHTA and CDR2 FQGNSA. CDR3 DNA: TGTGCCAGCAGCTTGCAACTACAGGGGGCTCACAATCGTCCCTTC. It encodes CASSLQLQGAHNRPF.